This TCR beta chain comes out of a study of T-cell reconstitution after alpha-beta-depleted transplantation in children. Study-wide findings and caveats: It was surviving recipient T cells and thymic progenitors that gave some patients high TCRbeta diversity at day 60. The study reportedly traced alpha-beta T cells about two months after transplant to several hundred expanded graft clones. Hyperexpanded clones declined; after one year, newly produced T cells mostly supplied diversity.

Molecular barcoding with unique molecular identifiers was used for the TCRbeta library. TCRdb fed the PCR reads into MiXCR, producing one record per CDR3 protein. This sample has some 310,000 distinct CDR3 sequences, with roughly 21% found just once. This CDR3 spans 16 amino acids. CDR1 and CDR2 from the germline V gene are SQVTM and ANQGSEA. The ends lost 0 bases at V and 4 bases at J; junction bases unmatched: 5. This clonotype appeared a few times. Its antigen is undetermined. The specimen was PBMCs, mostly from graft donor cells, collected 180 days after TCRalphabeta/CD19-depleted stem cell transplant. The TCR sequence derives from a male patient between 10 and 17 years old who had a stem cell transplant for acute lymphoblastic leukemia, so the T cells may come from the graft donor. The chain carries TRBV29-1 and TRBJ1-4, with TRBD1 identical over 10 bases. The CDR3 sequence: CSVEDFRTGGNEKLFF. CDR3 nucleotide sequence: TGCAGCGTTGAAGATTTTAGGACAGGGGGTAATGAAAAACTGTTTTTT.